The entry below describes one TCR beta chain. This specimen belongs to a study of cytomegalovirus exposure and HLA in healthy donors. J was trimmed by 6 bases and V by 2 bases; bases with no gene match: 7. The CDR3 consists of 15 residues. Germline-derived CDR1 and CDR2 are LNHDA and SQIVND (reference sequence). The PCR used 60 Vbeta and 13 Jbeta primers. Produced via immunoSEQ multiplex PCR; TCRdb's table is partial and in-frame only. The repertoire includes some 100,000 clones, around three quarters of them detected once, and around 4.6% sits in the top ten. The TCR was taken from a woman in her forties in good health and CMV-seropositive. The V call is TRBV19, the J call TRBJ1-2; TRBD1 aligns across 9 bases. Sequencing used PBMCs. In DNA, the CDR3 is TGTGCCAGTAGTATACTGACAGGGGGAGGGCATGGCTACACCTTC. Amino acid sequence: CASSILTGGGHGYTF.